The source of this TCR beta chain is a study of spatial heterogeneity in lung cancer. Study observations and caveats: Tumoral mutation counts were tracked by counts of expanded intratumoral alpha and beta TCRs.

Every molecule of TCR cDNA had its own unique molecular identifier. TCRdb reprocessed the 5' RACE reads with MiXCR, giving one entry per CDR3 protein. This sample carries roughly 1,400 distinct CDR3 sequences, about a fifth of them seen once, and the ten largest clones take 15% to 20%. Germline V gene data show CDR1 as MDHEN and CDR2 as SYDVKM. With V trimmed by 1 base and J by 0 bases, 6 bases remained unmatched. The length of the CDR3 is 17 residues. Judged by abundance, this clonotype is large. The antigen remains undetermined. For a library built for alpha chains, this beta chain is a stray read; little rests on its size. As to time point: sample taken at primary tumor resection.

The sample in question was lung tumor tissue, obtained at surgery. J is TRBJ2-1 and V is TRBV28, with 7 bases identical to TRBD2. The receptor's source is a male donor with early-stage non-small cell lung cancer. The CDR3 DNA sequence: TGTGCCAGCAGTTTATCCACGAGCGGGGCCTCCTACAATGAGCAGTTCTTC. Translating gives CASSLSTSGASYNEQFF. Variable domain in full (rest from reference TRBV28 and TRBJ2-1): DVKVTQSSRYLVKRTGEKVFLECVQDMDHENMFWYRQDPGLGLRLIYFSYDVKMKEKGDIPEGYSVSREKKERFSLILESASTNQTSMYLCASSLSTSGASYNEQFFGPGTRLTVL.